The next 23 T cell receptor beta chains were all read from a single sample in a study of PD-1 blockade in classical Hodgkin lymphoma. Repertoires were generated with immunoSEQ multiplex PCR, while TCRdb's copy carries only in-frame clones and drops some. The table shows some 28,000 clones, with about nine tenths occurring only once. Time point meaning: newly diagnosed, previously untreated cHL patient sample. The sample consisted of peripheral blood mononuclear cells (PBMCs). These receptors all come from a human donor with classical Hodgkin lymphoma.

V and J are TRBV9 and TRBJ1-1; a possible D gene is TRBD1 (5 bases). The CDR3 consists of 13 residues. Trimming removed 4 bases at V and 3 bases at J, with 10 bases between. Germline CDR1 and CDR2: SGDLS and YYNGEE. The CDR3 reads CASSPRGDTEAFF. Written as DNA, the CDR3 is TGTGCCAGCAGCCCCCGGGGGGACACTGAAGCTTTCTTT.

This rearrangement joins TRBV29-1 to TRBJ2-5; the D gene could be TRBD1 or TRBD2 (6 bases each). The CDR3 has 16 residues. V shed 1 base and J shed 7 bases, with 22 bases lying between them. CDR1 and CDR2 (germline): SQVTM, ANQGSEA. The CDR3 sequence is CSVEAGLGGRLGTQYF. The CDR3 nucleotides are TGCAGCGTTGAAGCTGGTCTGGGGGGCCGGTTGGGGACCCAGTACTTC.

This sequence joins TRBV5-8 and TRBJ2-1, with 10 nucleotides matching TRBD1. After removal of 4 bases from V and 5 bases from J, the junction contained 3 bases not matched to a gene. In germline, CDR1 is SGHTS, CDR2 YDEGEE. The CDR3 consists of 14 residues. The CDR3 bases are TGTGCCAGCAGCCTGGGACAGGGGCACAATGAGCAGTTCTTC. Encoded protein: CASSLGQGHNEQFF.

The chain's CDR3 is CASSQGQYNEQFF. The CDR3 DNA follows: TGCGCCAGCAGCCAAGGACAGTACAATGAGCAGTTCTTC. The chain employs TRBV4-1 and TRBJ2-1, with D possibly being TRBD1 (5 bases). Deletions cut 1 base from V and 4 bases from J, with 5 bases between. Per the germline V gene, CDR1 is MGHRA and CDR2 is YSYEKL. This CDR3 is 13 amino acids long.

The chain employs TRBV7-2 and TRBJ2-2; 7 bases map to TRBD1. The CDR3 loop spans 14 amino acids. V was pared by 6 bases and J by 7 bases, with 8 bases of the junction left unmatched. The germline V gene has CDR1 SGHTA and CDR2 FQGNSA. DNA of the CDR3: TGTGCCAGCAGGCCCACAGGGGCGGGCGGGGAGCTGTTTTTT. It encodes CASRPTGAGGELFF. Using reference TRBV7-2 and TRBJ2-2 for the parts outside the CDR3, the full variable domain is GAGVSQSPSNKVTEKGKDVELRCDPISGHTALYWYRQSLGQGLEFLIYFQGNSAPDKSGLPSDRFSAERTGGSVSTLTIQRTQQEDSAVYLCASRPTGAGGELFFGEGSRLTVL.

V and J are TRBV7-9 and TRBJ2-5; 11 bases are shared with TRBD1. Germline CDR1 is SEHNR and CDR2 is FQNEAQ (reference sequence). The length of the CDR3 is 17 residues. Trimming took 7 bases from V and 5 from J; bases not matched to a gene: 15. The CDR3 DNA sequence: TGTGCCAGCACCGAGGGGACCGGGACAGGGGGTGTCGAGACCCAGTACTTC. Translating it yields CASTEGTGTGGVETQYF.

The V and J genes are TRBV28 and TRBJ2-3; D is perhaps TRBD1 (6 bases). The CDR3 is 13 residues long. Trimming cost V 6 bases and J 2 bases, with 9 bases left between them. Germline CDR1 is MDHEN and CDR2 is SYDVKM. The CDR3 loop reads CASRTGLTDTQYF. The CDR3 DNA reads TGTGCCAGCAGGACAGGTCTCACAGATACGCAGTATTTT. The variable domain in full, with the rest retrieved from reference TRBV28 and TRBJ2-3, is DVKVTQSSRYLVKRTGEKVFLECVQDMDHENMFWYRQDPGLGLRLIYFSYDVKMKEKGDIPEGYSVSREKKERFSLILESASTNQTSMYLCASRTGLTDTQYFGPGTRLTVL.

This chain connects TRBV2 to TRBJ2-7; 10 bases line up with TRBD1. The CDR3 runs 14 residues. The V segment lost 8 bases and the J segment 4 bases; nucleotides outside the gene matches: 8. Germline V lookup: CDR1 SNHLY, CDR2 FYNNEI. CDR3 DNA: TGTGCCAGCCTAAGGGACAGGGGCCAATACGAGCAGTACTTC. Translation gives CASLRDRGQYEQYF. The variable domain in full, completed from reference TRBV2 and TRBJ2-7, reads EPEVTQTPSHQVTQMGQEVILRCVPISNHLYFYWYRQILGQKVEFLVSFYNNEISEKSEIFDDQFSVERPDGSNFTLKIRSTKLEDSAMYFCASLRDRGQYEQYFGPGTRLTVT.

The V call is TRBV7-6, the J call TRBJ2-1; TRBD2 is a possible D gene (6 bases). CDR3 length: 13 residues. The V and J ends lost 4 bases and 15 bases respectively, with 19 bases between them. CDR1 and CDR2 from the germline V gene are SGHVS and FNYEAQ. DNA of the CDR3: TGTGCCAGCAGCTCAAACCCGGGACTTGAGTGGTTCTTC. It codes for CASSSNPGLEWFF.

The J gene is TRBJ2-5, the V gene TRBV6-6; 12 bases fit TRBD2. The germline CDR1 and CDR2 sequences are MNHNY and SVGAGI (reference sequence). V gave up 4 bases and J gave up 4 bases; unmatched junction bases: 4. CDR3 length equals 15 residues. CDR3 DNA: TGTGCCAGCAGTTTAGAGACTAGCGGGAGAGAGACCCAGTACTTC. Translated: CASSLETSGRETQYF.

The chain couples TRBV28 to TRBJ2-7, with TRBD1 matching 10 bases. CDR1 MDHEN and CDR2 SYDVKM come from the germline V gene. The CDR3 has 15 amino acids. V trimming: 6 bases; J trimming: 4 bases; junction bases outside the gene matches: 9. The CDR3 loop reads CASRETPGQGYEQYF. In DNA form, the CDR3 reads TGTGCCAGCAGAGAAACTCCGGGACAGGGGTACGAGCAGTACTTC.

The chain is built from TRBV29-1 and TRBJ2-1, with a weak D call TRBD1 (7 bases). Between the trimmed V and J ends, which lost 3 bases and 8 bases, there was a span of 11 bases. Germline V lookup: CDR1 SQVTM, CDR2 ANQGSEA. The CDR3 is 12 amino acids. The CDR3 here is CSVEEGADEQFF. The DNA of the CDR3 is TGCAGCGTTGAGGAGGGGGCGGATGAGCAGTTCTTC.

The chain employs TRBV7-9 and TRBJ2-7; 8 bases are shared with TRBD1. CDR1 and CDR2 (germline): SEHNR, FQNEAQ (reference sequence). This CDR3 contains 15 residues. The ends lost 1 base at V and 6 bases at J; junction bases unmatched: 8. CDR3 sequence (DNA): TGTGCCAGCAGCTTAGGGGGACAGGAGTGGCCCGAGCAGTACTTC. As protein: CASSLGGQEWPEQYF. Using reference TRBV7-9 and TRBJ2-7 for the parts outside the CDR3, the full variable domain is DTGVSQNPRHKITKRGQNVTFRCDPISEHNRLYWYRQTLGQGPEFLTYFQNEAQLEKSRLLSDRFSAERPKGSFSTLEIQRTEQGDSAMYLCASSLGGQEWPEQYFGPGTRLTVT.

The chain links TRBV19 to TRBJ2-3; 12 nucleotides line up with TRBD2. J gave up 6 bases and V 10 bases, and 8 bases lay outside the gene matches. The CDR3 runs to 14 residues. Germline V gives CDR1 LNHDA, CDR2 SQIVND (reference sequence). The CDR3 region is CATLPTSGRDTQYF. The CDR3 DNA is TGTGCCACCCTCCCCACTAGCGGGAGGGATACGCAGTATTTT.

The chain combines TRBV19 with TRBJ2-7; D is possibly TRBD2 (6 bases). The CDR3 runs to 13 residues. CDR1 is LNHDA, CDR2 SQIVND, per germline (reference sequence). The ends were cut back, 8 bases at V and 3 bases at J, with 14 bases in the middle. DNA for the CDR3: TGTGCCAGTTCCGTGGGACTTTACTACGAGCAGTACTTC. Translation gives CASSVGLYYEQYF.

V gene TRBV7-2 combines with J gene TRBJ1-2, with no clear D. The V gene lost 3 bases and the J gene lost 4 bases, with 12 bases spanning the gap. CDR1 is SGHTA, CDR2 FQGNSA, per germline. The CDR3 extends over 14 amino acids. CDR3 sequence reads: CASSFTKDGYGYTF. DNA for the CDR3: TGTGCCAGCAGCTTCACCAAGGACGGCTATGGCTACACCTTC. Full variable domain (missing parts from reference TRBV7-2 and TRBJ1-2): GAGVSQSPSNKVTEKGKDVELRCDPISGHTALYWYRQSLGQGLEFLIYFQGNSAPDKSGLPSDRFSAERTGGSVSTLTIQRTQQEDSAVYLCASSFTKDGYGYTFGSGTRLTVV.

The chain links TRBV20-1 to TRBJ1-4; no definite D call. Germline V gene data show CDR1 as DFQATT and CDR2 as SNEGSKA (reference sequence). The CDR3 has 11 amino acids. Trimming took 6 bases from V and 4 from J, leaving 6 bases between them. CDR3 sequence reads: CSAENNEKLFF. The CDR3 DNA is TGCAGTGCAGAGAATAATGAAAAACTGTTTTTT.

This clone was counted only a few times. The genes are TRBV18 and TRBJ2-7, with D maybe TRBD2 (6 bases). Germline CDR1 and CDR2: KGHSH and LQKENI. This CDR3 is 14 amino acids long. Trimming took 0 bases from V and 2 from J, leaving 8 bases between them. CDR3 region: CASSPPAGPYEQYF. The CDR3 coding sequence is TGTGCCAGCTCACCACCGGCGGGGCCCTACGAGCAGTACTTC.

This chain uses TRBV7-2 with TRBJ2-3; the match to TRBD2 covers 9 bases. This CDR3 comprises 16 residues. Germline loops: CDR1 SGHTA, CDR2 FQGNSA. The trim removed 2 bases at V and 6 bases at J, leaving 9 bases unmatched. The CDR3 region has the DNA TGTGCCAGCAGCTTAAACGTAGCGGGAGCTGTGGATACGCAGTATTTT. Residues: CASSLNVAGAVDTQYF.

The CDR3 bases are TGTGCCAGCAGCCGAAGGAGGGGGTCAAACACCGGGGAGCTGTTTTTT. It specifies CASSRRRGSNTGELFF. The chain recombines TRBV5-4 with TRBJ2-2; D possibly uses TRBD1 or TRBD2 (6 bases each). V was cut by 4 bases and J by 2 bases, with 15 bases left in between. The CDR3 is 16 amino acids. Germline V gene data show CDR1 as SGHNT and CDR2 as YYREEE (reference sequence).

The chain couples TRBV18 to TRBJ1-4, with TRBD1 identical over 8 bases. V trimming: 3 bases; J trimming: 3 bases; junction bases outside the gene matches: 9. This CDR3 is built from 17 residues. Germline V CDR1 and CDR2: KGHSH, LQKENI. The CDR3 DNA reads as TGTGCCAGCTCACCGGGACAGGTTGCTTCTGCTAATGAAAAACTGTTTTTT. It translates to CASSPGQVASANEKLFF.

This sequence joins TRBV7-6 and TRBJ2-5, with TRBD2 matching over 7 bases. Germline CDR1 is SGHVS and CDR2 is FNYEAQ. J was trimmed by 5 bases and V by 3 bases; bases with no gene match: 6. The CDR3 covers 14 residues. The CDR3 region is CASSLGGGSETQYF. The CDR3, as DNA: TGTGCCAGCAGCTTGGGCGGGGGTTCGGAGACCCAGTACTTC. The full variable domain, rest sourced from reference TRBV7-6 and TRBJ2-5, is GAGVSQSPRYKVTKRGQDVALRCDPISGHVSLYWYRQALGQGPEFLTYFNYEAQQDKSGLPNDRFSAERPEGSISTLTIQRTEQRDSAMYRCASSLGGGSETQYFGPGTRLLVL.

The gene calls are TRBV10-1 and TRBJ2-1; 8 positions match TRBD2. CDR3 length equals 15 residues. Germline V CDR1 and CDR2: WNHNN, SYGVQD (reference sequence). The ends lost 2 bases at V and 2 bases at J; junction bases unmatched: 2. This CDR3 is CASSEPTSAYNEQFF. The CDR3 DNA follows: TGCGCCAGCAGTGAGCCGACTAGCGCCTACAATGAGCAGTTCTTC.